The clone carrying this TCR beta chain turned up a few times. Its antigen is unknown. The germline V gene has CDR1 DFQATT and CDR2 SNEGSKA (reference sequence). There are 10 residues in the CDR3. Trimming stripped 6 bases from V and 8 bases from J, with 8 bases between. These data originate in a study of blood T cells in healthy people across ages. Across the study: With template switching, about one barcoded beta molecule was captured per two T cells. Findings and limits, study-wide: When one million T cells were used, diversity estimates were thought to be underestimates. Compared with aged donors, long-lived donors showed fewer expanded clones, suggesting selection.

Primers used in a second PCR of about 7 to 12 cycles were a sample-barcoded 5' primer and a J-beta primer mix. TCRdb redid the calling of the 5' RACE reads with MiXCR, one entry per CDR3 protein. The sample consists of roughly 1.9 million distinct CDR3 sequences, more than 35% of them appearing once. The specimen was blood. This chain uses TRBV20-1 with TRBJ2-1; D is possibly TRBD2 (5 bases). This receptor was taken from a human donor in good health. The CDR3 here is CSATRDEQFF. The CDR3 bases are TGCAGTGCAACGCGGGATGAGCAGTTCTTC.